The clone carrying this TCR beta chain was observed at least ten times. CDR3 length: 12 amino acids. Germline CDR1 MNHEY, CDR2 SMNVEV (reference sequence). V was pared by 6 bases and J by 8 bases, with 5 bases of the junction left unmatched. TCRdb passed the RACE reads through MiXCR, listing each CDR3 protein once. Seen here are some 90,000 distinct CDR3 sequences, about 10% observed once, and the top ten hold around 3%. The record originates from a study of human T cells and chemical hapten exposure. Indicated time point: patch test 2, 6 weeks after DPC sensitization. Treatment in this sample: therapeutic diphenylcyclopropenone sensitization with weekly scalp DPC.

The rearrangement joins TRBV27 to TRBJ1-1; 8 bases fit TRBD1. The sequenced sample was whole blood, obtained in connection with sensitization to the hapten diphenylcyclopropenone (DPC). This receptor was obtained from a woman in her thirties or forties with alopecia areata. Some clones in this sample may be carry-over from other donors' samples. The CDR3: CASRRTGSEAFF. The CDR3 nucleotides are TGTGCCAGCAGACGGACAGGGTCAGAAGCTTTCTTT.